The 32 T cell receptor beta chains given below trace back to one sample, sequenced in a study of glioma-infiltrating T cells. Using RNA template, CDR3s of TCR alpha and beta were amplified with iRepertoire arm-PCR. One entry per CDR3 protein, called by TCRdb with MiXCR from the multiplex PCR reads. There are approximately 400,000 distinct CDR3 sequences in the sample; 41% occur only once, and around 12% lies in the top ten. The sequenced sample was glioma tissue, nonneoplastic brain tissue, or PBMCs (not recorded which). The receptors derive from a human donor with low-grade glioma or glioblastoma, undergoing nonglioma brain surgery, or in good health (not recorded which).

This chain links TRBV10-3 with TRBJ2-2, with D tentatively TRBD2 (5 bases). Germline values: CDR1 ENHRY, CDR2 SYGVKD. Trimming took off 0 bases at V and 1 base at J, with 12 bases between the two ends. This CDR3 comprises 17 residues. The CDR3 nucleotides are TGTGCCATCAGTGAGTCGACTCGGGGTCGGAACACCGGGGAGCTGTTTTTT. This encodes CAISESTRGRNTGELFF.

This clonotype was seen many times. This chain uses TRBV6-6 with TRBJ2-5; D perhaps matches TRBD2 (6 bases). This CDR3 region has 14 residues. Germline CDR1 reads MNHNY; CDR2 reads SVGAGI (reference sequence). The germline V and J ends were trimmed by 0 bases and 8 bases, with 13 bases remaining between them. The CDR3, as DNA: TGTGCCAGCAGTTACTCGACGGAGGAGGGAACCCAGTACTTC. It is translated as CASSYSTEEGTQYF.

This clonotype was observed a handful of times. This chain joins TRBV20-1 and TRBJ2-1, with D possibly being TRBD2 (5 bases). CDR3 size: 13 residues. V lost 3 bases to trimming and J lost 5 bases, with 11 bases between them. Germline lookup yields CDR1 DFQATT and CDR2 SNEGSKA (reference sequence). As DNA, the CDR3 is TGCAGTGCTAGTTCTCTAGCTAACAATGAGCAGTTCTTC. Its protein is CSASSLANNEQFF.

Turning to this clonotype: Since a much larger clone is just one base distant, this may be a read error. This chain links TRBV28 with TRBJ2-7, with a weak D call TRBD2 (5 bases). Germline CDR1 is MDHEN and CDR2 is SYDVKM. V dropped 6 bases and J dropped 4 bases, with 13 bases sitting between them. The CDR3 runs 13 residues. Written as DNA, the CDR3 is TGTGCCAGCAGCCCCTGGACTCAATACGAGCAGTACTTC. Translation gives CASSPWTQYEQYF.

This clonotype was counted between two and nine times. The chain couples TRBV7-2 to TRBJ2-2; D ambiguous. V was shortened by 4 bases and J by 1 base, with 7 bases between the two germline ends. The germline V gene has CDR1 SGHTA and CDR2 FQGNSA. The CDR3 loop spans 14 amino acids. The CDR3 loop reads CASSSSVNTGELFF. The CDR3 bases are TGTGCCAGCAGCTCGTCGGTGAACACCGGGGAGCTGTTTTTT.

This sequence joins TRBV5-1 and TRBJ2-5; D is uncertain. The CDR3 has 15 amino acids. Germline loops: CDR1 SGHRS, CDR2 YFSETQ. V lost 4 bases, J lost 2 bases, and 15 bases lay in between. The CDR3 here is CASSPAFSRQETQYF. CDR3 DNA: TGCGCCAGCAGCCCTGCCTTCTCGAGGCAAGAGACCCAGTACTTC.

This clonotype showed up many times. CDR3 protein: CASESAYHSGNTIYF. DNA of the CDR3: TGTGCCAGCGAGAGCGCATACCACTCTGGAAACACCATATATTTT. The rearrangement links TRBV28 to TRBJ1-3; D not resolved. V gave up 8 bases and J gave up 0 bases, with 14 bases separating them. Germline V gene data show CDR1 as MDHEN and CDR2 as SYDVKM. The CDR3 totals 15 residues.

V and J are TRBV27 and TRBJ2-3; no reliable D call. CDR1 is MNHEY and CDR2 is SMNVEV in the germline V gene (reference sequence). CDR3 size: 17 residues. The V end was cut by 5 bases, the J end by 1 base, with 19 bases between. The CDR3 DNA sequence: TGTGCCAGCAGTGATCGCCTAGGTTCCTGGGGCACAGATACGCAGTATTTT. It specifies CASSDRLGSWGTDTQYF.

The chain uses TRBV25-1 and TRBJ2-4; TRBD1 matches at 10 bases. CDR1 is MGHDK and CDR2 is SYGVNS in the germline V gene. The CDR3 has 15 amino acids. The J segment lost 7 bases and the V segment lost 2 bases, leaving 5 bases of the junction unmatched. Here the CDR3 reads CASSEGGQGTNIQYF. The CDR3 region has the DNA TGTGCCAGCAGTGAAGGGGGACAGGGGACGAACATTCAGTACTTC.

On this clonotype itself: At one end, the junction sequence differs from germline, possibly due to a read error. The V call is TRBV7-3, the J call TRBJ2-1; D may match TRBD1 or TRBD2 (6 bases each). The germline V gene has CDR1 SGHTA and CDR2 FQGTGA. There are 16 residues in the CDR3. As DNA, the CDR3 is TGTGCCAGCAGCTTAGCCCCGTGGAGGGGGAACAATGAGCTGTTCTTC. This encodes CASSLAPWRGNNELFF.

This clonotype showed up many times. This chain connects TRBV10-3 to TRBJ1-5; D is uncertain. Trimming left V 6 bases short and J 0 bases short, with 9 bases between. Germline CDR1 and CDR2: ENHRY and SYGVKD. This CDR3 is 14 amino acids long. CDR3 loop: CAIRDGSSNQPQHF. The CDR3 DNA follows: TGTGCCATCAGGGACGGGAGTAGCAATCAGCCCCAGCATTTT.

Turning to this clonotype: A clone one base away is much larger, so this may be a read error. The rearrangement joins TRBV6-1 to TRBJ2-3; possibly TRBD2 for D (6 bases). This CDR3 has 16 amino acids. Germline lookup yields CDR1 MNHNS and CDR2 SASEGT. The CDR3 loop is CAISDWGGVLRDTQYF. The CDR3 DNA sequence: TGTGCCATCAGTGATTGGGGAGGCGTACTGAGGGATACGCAGTATTTT.

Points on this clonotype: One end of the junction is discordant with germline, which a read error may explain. The CDR3 DNA sequence: TGTGCCGGCAGTTTATCGGGGACGTTCCCCAATCAGCCCCAGCATTTT. Protein: CAGSLSGTFPNQPQHF. The gene calls are TRBV27 and TRBJ1-5; D is possibly TRBD1 (5 bases). Germline V gene data show CDR1 as MNHEY and CDR2 as SMNVEV (reference sequence). This CDR3 is 16 amino acids long.

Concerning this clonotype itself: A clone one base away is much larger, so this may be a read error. CDR3: CSARSPGNYNEQFF. The CDR3, as DNA: TGCAGTGCTAGATCACCGGGAAATTACAATGAGCAGTTCTTC. The rearrangement uses TRBV20-1 and TRBJ2-1; possible D gene TRBD2, 5 bases. V lost 2 bases to trimming and J lost 4 bases, with 12 bases between them. The CDR3 is made up of 14 amino acids. CDR1 is DFQATT, CDR2 SNEGSKA, per germline (reference sequence).

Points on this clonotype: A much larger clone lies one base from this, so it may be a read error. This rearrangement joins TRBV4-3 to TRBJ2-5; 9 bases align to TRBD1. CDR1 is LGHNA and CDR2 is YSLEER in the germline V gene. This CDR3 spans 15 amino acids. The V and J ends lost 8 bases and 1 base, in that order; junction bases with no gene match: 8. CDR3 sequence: CASGLGQGPQETQYF. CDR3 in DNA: TGCGCCAGCGGACTGGGACAGGGACCCCAAGAGACCCAGTACTTC.

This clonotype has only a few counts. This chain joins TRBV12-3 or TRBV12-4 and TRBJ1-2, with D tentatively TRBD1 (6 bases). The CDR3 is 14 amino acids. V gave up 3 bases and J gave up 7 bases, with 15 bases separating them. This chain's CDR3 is CASSLVAGEFGYTF. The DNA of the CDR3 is TGTGCCAGCAGTTTGGTTGCAGGGGAATTTGGCTACACCTTC.

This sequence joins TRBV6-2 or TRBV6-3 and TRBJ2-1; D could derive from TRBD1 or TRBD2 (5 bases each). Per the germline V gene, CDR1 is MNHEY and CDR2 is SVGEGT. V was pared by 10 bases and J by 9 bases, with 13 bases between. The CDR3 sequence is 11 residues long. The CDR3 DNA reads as TGTGCCATCCGAGGGGCAAGTGAGCAGTTCTTC. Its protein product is CAIRGASEQFF.

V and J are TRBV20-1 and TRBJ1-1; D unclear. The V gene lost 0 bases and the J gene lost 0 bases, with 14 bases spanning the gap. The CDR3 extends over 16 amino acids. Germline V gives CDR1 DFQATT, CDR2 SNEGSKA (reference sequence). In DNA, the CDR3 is TGCAGTGCTAGAGATGGGGTCCTGTCCGTGAACACTGAAGCTTTCTTT. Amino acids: CSARDGVLSVNTEAFF.

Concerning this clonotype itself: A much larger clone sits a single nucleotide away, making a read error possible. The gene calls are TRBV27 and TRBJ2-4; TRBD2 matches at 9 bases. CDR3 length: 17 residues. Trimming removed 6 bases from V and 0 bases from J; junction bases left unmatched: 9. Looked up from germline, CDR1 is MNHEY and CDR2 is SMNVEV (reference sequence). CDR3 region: CASRDGTSRLAKNIQYF. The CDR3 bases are TGTGCCAGCAGGGATGGGACTAGCAGATTAGCCAAAAACATTCAGTACTTC.

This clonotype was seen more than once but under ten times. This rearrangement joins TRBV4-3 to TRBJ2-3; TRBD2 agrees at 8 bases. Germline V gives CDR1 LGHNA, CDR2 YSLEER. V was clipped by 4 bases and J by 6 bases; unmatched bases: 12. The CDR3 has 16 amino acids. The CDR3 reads CASSRGLAATRDTQYF. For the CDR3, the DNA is TGCGCCAGCAGCCGAGGACTAGCAGCTACTCGCGATACGCAGTATTTT.

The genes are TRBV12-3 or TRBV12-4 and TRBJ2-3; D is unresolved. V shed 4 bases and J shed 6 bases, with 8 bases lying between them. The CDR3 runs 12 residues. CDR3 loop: CASSYVRDTQYF. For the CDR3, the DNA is TGTGCCAGCAGTTATGTGAGGGATACGCAGTATTTT.

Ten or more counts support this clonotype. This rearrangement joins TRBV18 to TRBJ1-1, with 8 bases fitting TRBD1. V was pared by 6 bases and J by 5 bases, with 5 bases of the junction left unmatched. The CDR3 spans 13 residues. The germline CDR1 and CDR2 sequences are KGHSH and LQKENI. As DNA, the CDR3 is TGTGCCAGCTCGCACAGGGGGAGGACTGAAGCTTTCTTT. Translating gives CASSHRGRTEAFF.

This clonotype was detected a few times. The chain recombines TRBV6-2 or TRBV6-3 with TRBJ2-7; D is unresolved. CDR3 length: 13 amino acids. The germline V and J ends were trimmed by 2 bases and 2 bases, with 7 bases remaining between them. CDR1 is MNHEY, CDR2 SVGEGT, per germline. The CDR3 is CASSYHKTYEQYF. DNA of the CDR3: TGTGCCAGCAGTTACCACAAAACCTACGAGCAGTACTTC.

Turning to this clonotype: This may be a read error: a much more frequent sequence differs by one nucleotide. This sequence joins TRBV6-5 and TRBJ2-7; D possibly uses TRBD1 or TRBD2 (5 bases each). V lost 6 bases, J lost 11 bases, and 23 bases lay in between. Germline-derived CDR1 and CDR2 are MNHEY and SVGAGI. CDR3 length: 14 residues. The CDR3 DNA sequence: TGTGCCAGCAGGCCAACCGGGACGCCTAGACCTGAGTACTTC. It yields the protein CASRPTGTPRPEYF.

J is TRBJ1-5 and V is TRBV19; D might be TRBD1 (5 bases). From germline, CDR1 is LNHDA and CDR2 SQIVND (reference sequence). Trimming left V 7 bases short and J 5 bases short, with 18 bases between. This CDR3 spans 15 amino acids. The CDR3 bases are TGTGCCAGTACCCCCCTCAGAGGAGGGGATCAGCCCCAGCATTTT. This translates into CASTPLRGGDQPQHF. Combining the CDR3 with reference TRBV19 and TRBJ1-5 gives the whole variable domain DGGITQSPKYLFRKEGQNVTLSCEQNLNHDAMYWYRQDPGQGLRLIYYSQIVNDFQKGDIAEGYSVSREKKESFPLTVTSAQKNPTAFYLCASTPLRGGDQPQHFGDGTRLSIL.

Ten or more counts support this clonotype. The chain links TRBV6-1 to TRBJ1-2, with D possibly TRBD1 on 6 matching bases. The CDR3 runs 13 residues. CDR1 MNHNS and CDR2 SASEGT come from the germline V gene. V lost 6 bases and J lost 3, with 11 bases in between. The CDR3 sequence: CASSQTGDYGYTF. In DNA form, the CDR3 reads TGTGCCAGCAGCCAGACAGGCGACTATGGCTACACCTTC.

The chain's CDR3 is CASTFGTTSSYEQYF. The CDR3 region has the DNA TGTGCCAGCACTTTTGGGACTACCAGCTCCTACGAGCAGTACTTC. The chain recombines TRBV28 with TRBJ2-7; TRBD2 aligns across 7 bases. The germline V gene has CDR1 MDHEN and CDR2 SYDVKM. The J segment lost 0 bases and the V segment lost 7 bases, leaving 9 bases of the junction unmatched. The CDR3 sequence is 15 residues long.

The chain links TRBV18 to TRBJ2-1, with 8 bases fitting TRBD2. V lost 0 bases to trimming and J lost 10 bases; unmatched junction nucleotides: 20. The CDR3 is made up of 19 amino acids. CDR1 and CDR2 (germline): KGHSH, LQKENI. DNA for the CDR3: TGTGCCAGCTCACCACCGGCGCTGTCCGTTAGCGGGGTGATTAGAGAGCAGTTCTTC. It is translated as CASSPPALSVSGVIREQFF.

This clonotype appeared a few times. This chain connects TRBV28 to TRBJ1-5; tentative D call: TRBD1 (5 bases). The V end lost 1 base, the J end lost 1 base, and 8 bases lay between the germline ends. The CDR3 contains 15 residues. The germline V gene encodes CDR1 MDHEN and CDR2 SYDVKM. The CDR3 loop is CASSLYPGSNQPQHF. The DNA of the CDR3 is TGTGCCAGCAGTTTATACCCAGGGAGCAATCAGCCCCAGCATTTT.

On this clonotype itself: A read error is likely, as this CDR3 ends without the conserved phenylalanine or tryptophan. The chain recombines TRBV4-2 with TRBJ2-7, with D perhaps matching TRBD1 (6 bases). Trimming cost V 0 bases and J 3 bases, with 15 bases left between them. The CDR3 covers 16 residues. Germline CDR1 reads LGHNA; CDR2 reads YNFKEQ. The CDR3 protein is CASSQEGPGVGYEQYI. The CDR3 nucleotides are TGTGCCAGCAGCCAAGAGGGTCCAGGGGTCGGCTACGAGCAGTACATC.

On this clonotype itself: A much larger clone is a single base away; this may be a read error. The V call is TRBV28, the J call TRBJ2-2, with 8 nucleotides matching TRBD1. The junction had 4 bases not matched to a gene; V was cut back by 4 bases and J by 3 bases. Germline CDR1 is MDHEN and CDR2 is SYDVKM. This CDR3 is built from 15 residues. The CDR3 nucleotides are TGTGCCAGCAGTTATCGGACAGGGTACACCGGGGAGCTGTTTTTT. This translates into CASSYRTGYTGELFF.

As DNA, the CDR3 is TGCAGCGTTGAACGGGGAATTTACACTGAAGCTTTCTTT. Protein product: CSVERGIYTEAFF. V and J are TRBV29-1 and TRBJ1-1; no clear D gene. Germline loops: CDR1 SQVTM, CDR2 ANQGSEA. The CDR3 loop spans 13 amino acids. The V and J ends lost 2 bases and 3 bases respectively, with 10 bases between them.